This T cell receptor beta chain is from a study of blood T cell repertoires in COVID-19. The junction had 12 bases not matched to a gene; V was cut back by 7 bases and J by 13 bases. This CDR3 spans 13 amino acids. Method: immunoSEQ multiplex PCR; TCRdb's copy keeps in-frame clones and lacks some. Altogether about 220,000 clones are present, about 87% being singletons, with the ten largest covering roughly 2.7%. Material: PBMCs or T cells enriched from blood (not recorded which). V usage is TRBV12-3 or TRBV12-4 and J usage is TRBJ2-1, with TRBD2 matching over 8 bases. This clonotype was obtained from a woman younger than 45 who had recovered from COVID-19. CDR3 residues: CASTYTRGGYQFF. CDR3 bases: TGTGCCAGCACTTATACTCGGGGGGGGTATCAGTTCTTC.